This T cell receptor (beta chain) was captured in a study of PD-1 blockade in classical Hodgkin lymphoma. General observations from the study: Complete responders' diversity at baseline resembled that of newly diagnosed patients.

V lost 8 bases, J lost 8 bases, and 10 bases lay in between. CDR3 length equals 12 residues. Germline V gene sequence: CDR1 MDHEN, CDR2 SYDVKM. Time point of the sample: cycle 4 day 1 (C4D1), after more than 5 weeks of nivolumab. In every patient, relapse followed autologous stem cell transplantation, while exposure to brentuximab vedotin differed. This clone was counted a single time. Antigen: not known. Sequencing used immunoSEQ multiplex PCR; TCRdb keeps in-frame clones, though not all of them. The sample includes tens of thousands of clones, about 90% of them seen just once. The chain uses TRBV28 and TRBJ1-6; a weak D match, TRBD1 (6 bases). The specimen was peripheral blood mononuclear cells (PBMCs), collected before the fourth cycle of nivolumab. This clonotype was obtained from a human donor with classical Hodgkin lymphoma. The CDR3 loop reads CASGGGDSPLHF. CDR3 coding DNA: TGTGCCAGCGGAGGGGGGGATTCACCCCTCCACTTT.